Listed below are T cell receptor beta chains from one sample, sequenced in a study of T cell responses to AZD1222 COVID-19 vaccine. Assay used: immunoSEQ multiplex PCR; TCRdb lists only in-frame clones, some missing. The top ten clones hold 2.5% to 3% of a sample with approximately 180,000 clones, 85% to 95% of them seen once. The source material was peripheral blood, sampled on day 0 of AZD1222 vaccination. These receptors originate from an adult in good health. CDR3s include the opening cysteine and the closing phenylalanine or tryptophan. The order of the fields is V gene, clone size, D gene, J gene, CDR3 protein, CDR3 DNA. D genes are given only for firm matches. Clone sizes are given selectively: once, few, many, or a class where the clone is expanded.

TRBV28	NA	NA	TRBJ1-5	CASKDSNQPQHF	TGTGCCAGCAAAGATAGCAATCAGCCCCAGCATTTT
TRBV20-1	NA	NA	TRBJ2-2	CSASLTANTGELFF	TGCAGTGCTAGTCTAACAGCTAACACCGGGGAGCTGTTTTTT
TRBV5-1	NA	NA	TRBJ2-5	CASSLEETQYF	TGCGCCAGCAGCCTCGAAGAGACCCAGTACTTC
TRBV29-1	NA	NA	TRBJ1-5	CSVTTYGDSNQPQHF	TGCAGCGTTACGACTTACGGGGATAGCAATCAGCCCCAGCATTTT
TRBV4-1	NA	NA	TRBJ2-7	CASSQAFGRGYEQYF	TGCGCCAGCAGCCAAGCCTTCGGCCGGGGATACGAGCAGTACTTC
TRBV5-5	NA	TRBD2	TRBJ2-2	CASTPSGTGELFF	TGTGCCAGCACCCCTAGCGGCACCGGGGAGCTGTTTTTT
TRBV12-3/TRBV12-4	NA	NA	TRBJ1-5	CASSLQGQPQHF	TGTGCCAGCAGTTTACAGGGACAGCCCCAGCATTTT
TRBV5-1	NA	TRBD1	TRBJ1-1	CASRATGPMNTEAFF	TGCGCCAGCAGGGCGACAGGGCCTATGAACACTGAAGCTTTCTTT
TRBV19	NA	NA	TRBJ1-3	CASSITGDGNTIYF	TGTGCCAGTAGTATAACCGGGGATGGAAACACCATATATTTT
TRBV2	NA	TRBD2	TRBJ2-1	CASSGTSGFSDRQFF	TGTGCCAGCAGCGGGACTAGCGGGTTTTCTGATCGCCAGTTCTTC
TRBV21-1	once	NA	TRBJ1-5	CASSKTNRGLLVGNQPQHF	TGTGCCAGCAGCAAAACCAACAGGGGGCTGTTGGTGGGCAATCAGCCCCAGCATTTT
TRBV7-9	once	NA	TRBJ1-3	CASSLEGRPGNTIYF	TGTGCCAGCAGCTTAGAGGGACGGCCTGGAAACACCATATATTTT
TRBV9	NA	TRBD2	TRBJ2-5	CASSSLTSGETQYF	TGTGCCAGCAGCTCCCTTACTAGCGGCGAGACCCAGTACTTC
TRBV16	NA	NA	TRBJ1-1	CASSHHTEAFF	TGTGCCAGCAGCCACCACACTGAAGCTTTCTTT
TRBV9	NA	NA	TRBJ2-7	CASSVEGGTYEQYF	TGTGCCAGCAGCGTAGAAGGGGGAACCTACGAGCAGTACTTC
TRBV29-1	NA	TRBD1	TRBJ2-7	CSVETGDYEQYF	TGCAGCGTTGAAACAGGGGACTACGAGCAGTACTTC
TRBV19	NA	NA	TRBJ2-3	CASSKQVDTQYF	TGTGCCAGTAGCAAACAGGTAGATACGCAGTATTTT
TRBV6-5	NA	TRBD2	TRBJ2-5	CASHRGGETQYF	TGTGCCAGCCACCGGGGAGGGGAGACCCAGTACTTC
TRBV9	NA	NA	TRBJ1-3	CASSAGGFRNTIYF	TGTGCCAGCAGCGCCGGAGGGTTCAGAAACACCATATATTTT
TRBV28	NA	TRBD2	TRBJ2-4	CATLALAGGGIQYF	TGTGCCACACTAGCACTAGCGGGAGGTGGCATTCAGTACTTC
TRBV6-5	NA	TRBD2	TRBJ2-1	CASSPLAGDGNEQFF	TGTGCCAGCAGCCCCCTAGCGGGAGATGGGAATGAGCAGTTCTTC
TRBV7-6	NA	NA	TRBJ2-3	CASSSDSRGGTDTQYF	TGTGCCAGCAGCTCGGACTCAAGGGGCGGCACAGATACGCAGTATTTT
TRBV29-1	NA	NA	TRBJ1-2	CSVEYSRIGYTF	TGCAGCGTTGAGTACAGTAGGATCGGCTACACCTTC
TRBV29-1	NA	TRBD2	TRBJ2-3	CSVSSGNADTQYF	TGCAGCGTTTCTAGCGGGAACGCAGATACGCAGTATTTT
TRBV20-1	NA	NA	TRBJ2-2	CSASIIRTGELFF	TGCAGTGCTAGTATTATCCGGACCGGGGAGCTGTTTTTT
TRBV27	NA	NA	TRBJ1-2	CASSPGGGLIYGYTF	TGTGCCAGCAGTCCCGGGGGAGGGCTAATCTATGGCTACACCTTC
TRBV30	NA	NA	TRBJ2-7	CAWSGPAYEQYF	TGTGCCTGGAGTGGTCCGGCGTACGAGCAGTACTTC
TRBV5-1	once	TRBD1	TRBJ1-2	CASSWAFTGAGYTF	TGCGCCAGCAGCTGGGCCTTTACAGGGGCTGGCTACACCTTC
TRBV18	NA	TRBD2	TRBJ2-5	CASSSRLARETQYF	TGTGCCAGCTCGTCGAGACTAGCTCGGGAGACCCAGTACTTC
TRBV10-2	NA	NA	TRBJ2-7	CASSEPRQATYEQYF	TGCGCCAGCAGTGAACCCCGGCAAGCGACGTACGAGCAGTACTTC
TRBV27	NA	TRBD1	TRBJ2-3	CASSGRQGRTDTQYF	TGTGCCAGCAGTGGGCGACAGGGCCGCACAGATACGCAGTATTTT
TRBV6-5	NA	TRBD2	TRBJ2-5	CASSPGRQETQYF	TGTGCCAGCAGTCCCGGGAGGCAAGAGACCCAGTACTTC
TRBV27	NA	TRBD1	TRBJ1-3	CASRETGVAGNTIYF	TGTGCCAGCCGCGAGACAGGGGTGGCCGGAAACACCATATATTTT
TRBV27	NA	TRBD1	TRBJ2-7	CASRDRGIREQYF	TGTGCCAGTCGGGACAGGGGAATACGCGAGCAGTACTTC
TRBV11-3	NA	TRBD2	TRBJ2-1	CASSGGAGNNEQFF	TGTGCCAGCTCCGGGGGAGCGGGGAACAATGAGCAGTTCTTC
TRBV30	NA	NA	TRBJ1-6	CAWTPGGVNSPLHF	TGTGCCTGGACTCCGGGGGGGGTGAATTCACCCCTCCACTTT
TRBV19	NA	NA	TRBJ1-1	CASSSGAYTEAFF	TGTGCCAGTTCATCGGGGGCGTACACTGAAGCTTTCTTT
TRBV4-1	few	NA	TRBJ1-2	CASSSQVFDGYTF	TGCGCCAGCAGCTCCCAGGTGTTCGATGGCTACACCTTC
TRBV29-1	NA	NA	TRBJ2-7	CSVAGQFTYEQYF	TGCAGCGTCGCGGGACAGTTCACCTACGAGCAGTACTTC
TRBV19	NA	TRBD2	TRBJ2-5	CASSMVSGRRETQYF	TGTGCCAGTAGTATGGTCAGCGGGAGGAGAGAGACCCAGTACTTC
TRBV27	NA	NA	TRBJ1-2	CASSSTGPANYGYTF	TGTGCCAGCAGTTCTACGGGGCCGGCGAACTATGGCTACACCTTC
TRBV5-5	NA	NA	TRBJ1-2	CASSSDGGVVYGYTF	TGTGCCAGCAGCTCTGATGGAGGGGTGGTCTATGGCTACACCTTC
TRBV6-1	NA	TRBD1	TRBJ2-2	CASSGTSTGGYTGELFF	TGTGCCAGCAGTGGGACGTCGACAGGGGGGTATACCGGGGAGCTGTTTTTT
TRBV14	NA	TRBD2	TRBJ2-7	CASSPGPASGRKRYEQYF	TGTGCCAGCAGCCCGGGTCCCGCTAGCGGGAGAAAAAGGTACGAGCAGTACTTC
TRBV30	NA	NA	TRBJ1-3	CAWSVRKGTGNTIYF	TGTGCCTGGAGTGTACGAAAAGGAACTGGAAACACCATATATTTT
TRBV6-5	NA	NA	TRBJ1-2	CASTTGAYNYGYTF	TGTGCCAGCACCACCGGGGCCTATAACTATGGCTACACCTTC
TRBV25-1	NA	NA	TRBJ2-5	CASSESPLGGPEETQYF	TGTGCCAGCAGTGAATCGCCCCTTGGTGGCCCCGAAGAGACCCAGTACTTC
TRBV5-1	NA	TRBD1	TRBJ2-1	CASSLAGTGGGTGEQFF	TGCGCCAGCAGCTTGGCGGGGACAGGGGGCGGAACGGGTGAGCAGTTCTTC
TRBV9	NA	NA	TRBJ1-1	CASSLLNRAGTEAFF	TGTGCCAGCAGCCTCCTAAACAGGGCCGGCACTGAAGCTTTCTTT
TRBV7-2	NA	NA	TRBJ2-3	CASSSGDRSTDTQYF	TGTGCCAGCAGTTCGGGGGACCGTAGCACAGATACGCAGTATTTT
TRBV15	NA	NA	TRBJ1-5	CATSPVRVSNQPQHF	TGTGCCACCAGCCCGGTCCGAGTATCCAATCAGCCCCAGCATTTT
TRBV30	NA	TRBD1	TRBJ1-2	CAWEGTGGDGYTF	TGTGCCTGGGAGGGGACAGGGGGCGATGGCTACACCTTC
TRBV19	NA	NA	TRBJ1-4	CASSIFEGGKLFF	TGTGCCAGTAGTATTTTTGAGGGAGGGAAACTGTTTTTT
TRBV5-4	NA	TRBD1	TRBJ1-6	CASSRDRVSSPLHF	TGTGCCAGCAGCCGGGACAGGGTCAGTTCACCCCTCCACTTT